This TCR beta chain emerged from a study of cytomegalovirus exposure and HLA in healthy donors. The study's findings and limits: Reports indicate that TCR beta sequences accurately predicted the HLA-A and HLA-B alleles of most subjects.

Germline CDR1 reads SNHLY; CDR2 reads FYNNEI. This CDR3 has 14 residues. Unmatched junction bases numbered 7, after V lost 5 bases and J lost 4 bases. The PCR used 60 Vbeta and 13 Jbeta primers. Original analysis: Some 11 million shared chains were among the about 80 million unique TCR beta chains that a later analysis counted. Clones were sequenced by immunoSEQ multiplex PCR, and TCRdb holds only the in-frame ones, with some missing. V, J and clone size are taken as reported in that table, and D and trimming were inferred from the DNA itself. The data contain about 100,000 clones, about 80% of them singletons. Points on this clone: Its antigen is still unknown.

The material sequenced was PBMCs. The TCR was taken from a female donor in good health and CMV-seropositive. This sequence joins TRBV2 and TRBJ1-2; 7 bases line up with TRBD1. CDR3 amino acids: CASSRRDSVYGYTF. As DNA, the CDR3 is TGTGCCAGCAGTAGACGGGACAGCGTCTATGGCTACACCTTC.